The 6 T cell receptor beta chains given below trace back to one sample, sequenced in a study of OX40 agonist ivuxolimab in advanced cancers. Assay: immunoSEQ multiplex PCR; the TCRdb copy retains only in-frame clones and omits some. The data hold around 72,000 clones, with roughly 80% observed a single time. Sequencing used CD4+ or CD8+ T cells sorted from blood, obtained in a trial of the OX40 agonist ivuxolimab. The receptors derive from an adult with an advanced solid tumor such as melanoma, head and neck, liver or kidney cancer.

The CDR3 sequence is CASSPPGGFLTEAFF. CDR3 bases: TGTGCCAGCAGCCCCCCGGGAGGATTTCTCACTGAAGCTTTCTTT. The J gene is TRBJ1-1, the V gene TRBV7-3; D is unresolved. CDR1 is SGHTA, CDR2 FQGTGA, per germline. Trimming pared 5 bases from V and 4 bases from J, leaving 17 bases between. This CDR3 is built from 15 residues. Together with reference TRBV7-3 and TRBJ1-1, the CDR3 gives the full variable domain: GAGVSQTPSNKVTEKGKYVELRCDPISGHTALYWYRQSLGQGPEFLIYFQGTGAADDSGLPNDRFFAVRPEGSVSTLKIQRTERGDSAVYLCASSPPGGFLTEAFFGQGTRLTVV.

This clone has a handful of counts. The CDR3 sequence: CASSSTSVGEQFF. In DNA, the CDR3 is TGTGCCAGCAGTTCTACTAGCGTCGGTGAGCAGTTCTTC. The chain recombines TRBV11-2 with TRBJ2-1; 7 nucleotides match TRBD2. V was clipped by 6 bases and J by 9 bases; unmatched bases: 8. This CDR3 has 13 amino acids. Germline CDR1 reads SGHAT; CDR2 reads FQNNGV.

The CDR3 reads CASSPGGQGSTGELFF. The CDR3 nucleotides are TGTGCCAGCTCACCTGGTGGGCAGGGGAGCACCGGGGAGCTGTTTTTT. The V and J genes are TRBV18 and TRBJ2-2; possibly TRBD1 for D (6 bases). Germline values: CDR1 KGHSH, CDR2 LQKENI. V lost 3 bases and J 4 bases, leaving 15 bases between the germline ends. This CDR3 spans 16 amino acids.

The rearrangement links TRBV14 to TRBJ1-1; D is undetermined. The V gene lost 4 bases and the J gene lost 0 bases, with 6 bases spanning the gap. This CDR3 comprises 13 residues. Germline CDR1 and CDR2: SGHDN and FVKESK. The CDR3 DNA follows: TGTGCCAGCAGCCCTCAAGTGAACACTGAAGCTTTCTTT. Its translation: CASSPQVNTEAFF.

This clone has only one observation. The chain employs TRBV7-2 and TRBJ1-1, with TRBD1 matching over 8 bases. V shed 3 bases, J shed 2 bases, and the junction held 2 bases outside the gene matches. Germline V lookup: CDR1 SGHTA, CDR2 FQGNSA. This CDR3 is built from 14 residues. The CDR3 DNA is TGTGCCAGCAGCTTCGACAGGGGTAACACTGAAGCTTTCTTT. Translating it yields CASSFDRGNTEAFF.

In this sample, this clone turned up once. The chain is built from TRBV5-6 and TRBJ1-5; D ambiguous. V lost 1 base and J 2 bases, leaving 4 bases between the germline ends. This CDR3 region has 13 residues. The germline V gene encodes CDR1 SGHDT and CDR2 YYEEEE. CDR3 in DNA: TGTGCCAGCAGCTTGAGTGGCAATCAGCCCCAGCATTTT. It is translated as CASSLSGNQPQHF.